Listed below are T cell receptor beta chains from one sample, sequenced in a study of cytotoxic CD8 clonotypes in ibrutinib-treated CLL. Profiled with immunoSEQ multiplex PCR; TCRdb holds only in-frame clones, not every one. The sample lists approximately 74,000 clones; around 81% were seen once. Here the sequenced sample was PBMCs, taken at disease progression, from a patient treated with ibrutinib. These receptors were collected from a human donor with chronic lymphocytic leukemia. CDR3s include the opening cysteine and the closing phenylalanine or tryptophan. The order of the fields is CDR3 DNA, CDR3 protein, V gene, J gene, clone size, CDR3 length, D gene. D genes are given only for firm matches. Size is omitted from some rows. Given values are once, few, many or a class for expanded clones.

CDR3 DNA: TGTGCCAGCTCTAGGGACGGCCTAGCCAAAAACATTCAGTACTTC
CDR3 protein: CASSRDGLAKNIQYF
V gene: TRBV6-5
J gene: TRBJ2-4
clone size: .
CDR3 length: 15
D gene: .

CDR3 DNA: TGTGCCAGCAGTGAATCGGCAGGGATAAGTGAAGCTTTCTTT
CDR3 protein: CASSESAGISEAFF
V gene: TRBV2
J gene: TRBJ1-1
clone size: .
CDR3 length: 14
D gene: .

CDR3 DNA: TGTGCCAGCAGTTTAGCGGGGGGTTCTGGGGCCAACGTCCTGACTTTC
CDR3 protein: CASSLAGGSGANVLTF
V gene: TRBV27
J gene: TRBJ2-6
clone size: once
CDR3 length: 16
D gene: TRBD2

CDR3 DNA: TGCGCCAGCAGCCAAGGGACAGTGAGCAATCAGCCCCAGCATTTT
CDR3 protein: CASSQGTVSNQPQHF
V gene: TRBV4-1
J gene: TRBJ1-5
clone size: .
CDR3 length: 15
D gene: .

CDR3 DNA: TGTGCCAGCAGTGCACAGGGAACAGATACGCAGTATTTT
CDR3 protein: CASSAQGTDTQYF
V gene: TRBV6-6
J gene: TRBJ2-3
clone size: few
CDR3 length: 13
D gene: .

CDR3 DNA: TGTGCCAGCGCCCCGGGGGGAGGTCGGTATGGCTACACCTTC
CDR3 protein: CASAPGGGRYGYTF
V gene: TRBV6-5
J gene: TRBJ1-2
clone size: .
CDR3 length: 14
D gene: .

CDR3 DNA: TGTGCCAGCAGTGAAAATCCCAGGGTGAGGGAGCAGTACTTC
CDR3 protein: CASSENPRVREQYF
V gene: TRBV6-1
J gene: TRBJ2-7
clone size: .
CDR3 length: 14
D gene: .

CDR3 DNA: TGTGCCGGCCGACCGGGACAGGGTCCGCCTGGTACGCAGTATTTT
CDR3 protein: CAGRPGQGPPGTQYF
V gene: TRBV6-1
J gene: TRBJ2-3
clone size: once
CDR3 length: 15
D gene: TRBD1

CDR3 DNA: TGTGCCAGCAGCTTAGGACAGGCGCGATTATACAATGAGCAGTTCTTC
CDR3 protein: CASSLGQARLYNEQFF
V gene: TRBV7-9
J gene: TRBJ2-1
clone size: .
CDR3 length: 16
D gene: .

CDR3 DNA: TGTGCCAGCAGCTTGACGGGAGTCCTATCCTACGAGCAGTACTTC
CDR3 protein: CASSLTGVLSYEQYF
V gene: TRBV7-9
J gene: TRBJ2-7
clone size: .
CDR3 length: 15
D gene: .

CDR3 DNA: TGTGCCAGTAGTCGGACGGGGGTTGGGGGCTACACCTTC
CDR3 protein: CASSRTGVGGYTF
V gene: TRBV19
J gene: TRBJ1-2
clone size: .
CDR3 length: 13
D gene: .

CDR3 DNA: TGCGCCAGCAGCTTTACTAAAATATCGGGACAGAAAGCTTTCTTT
CDR3 protein: CASSFTKISGQKAFF
V gene: TRBV5-1
J gene: TRBJ1-1
clone size: .
CDR3 length: 15
D gene: TRBD1

CDR3 DNA: TGTGCCAGCAGTTACTCTTCTAGCGGATCCTCCTACGAGCAGTACTTC
CDR3 protein: CASSYSSSGSSYEQYF
V gene: TRBV6-5
J gene: TRBJ2-7
clone size: once
CDR3 length: 16
D gene: TRBD2

CDR3 DNA: TGTGCCAGCAGCCAAACTTACGGACAGAACACTGAAGCTTTCTTT
CDR3 protein: CASSQTYGQNTEAFF
V gene: TRBV4-2
J gene: TRBJ1-1
clone size: .
CDR3 length: 15
D gene: .

CDR3 DNA: TGTGCCACCAGCAGAACCAATAAATTAAATCAGCCCCAGCATTTT
CDR3 protein: CATSRTNKLNQPQHF
V gene: TRBV15
J gene: TRBJ1-5
clone size: .
CDR3 length: 15
D gene: .

CDR3 DNA: TGTGCCTGCTCGGGAGGCAGTGAAAAACTGTTTTTT
CDR3 protein: CACSGGSEKLFF
V gene: TRBV30
J gene: TRBJ1-4
clone size: few
CDR3 length: 12
D gene: .

CDR3 DNA: TGTGCTAGTGGTTTGGTAGAGGGAGGGGGCGCGGATGGCTACACCTTC
CDR3 protein: CASGLVEGGGADGYTF
V gene: TRBV12-5
J gene: TRBJ1-2
clone size: few
CDR3 length: 16
D gene: TRBD1

CDR3 DNA: TGTGCCTGGGAGGGACAGGGTCATAGCAATCAGCCCCAGCATTTT
CDR3 protein: CAWEGQGHSNQPQHF
V gene: TRBV30
J gene: TRBJ1-5
clone size: .
CDR3 length: 15
D gene: TRBD1

CDR3 DNA: TGCGCCAGCAGCTTTGACCGGACTAGCGGGAGGGATACGCAGTATTTT
CDR3 protein: CASSFDRTSGRDTQYF
V gene: TRBV5-1
J gene: TRBJ2-3
clone size: .
CDR3 length: 16
D gene: TRBD2